This T cell receptor beta chain was captured in a study of response to subunit inactivated influenza vaccine. Findings of the study overall: Authors suggested seasonal influenza vaccinations each recruit few new T cells.

At least ten counts were recorded for this clonotype. As yet, its antigen is unknown. The V gene's germline CDR1 is SGHRS and CDR2 YFSETQ. Trimming removed 4 bases at V and 4 bases at J, with 11 bases between. The CDR3 loop spans 13 amino acids. TCRdb ran MiXCR on the RT-PCR reads and lists one entry per CDR3 protein. The sample lists hundreds of thousands of distinct CDR3 sequences; 6% to 9% were seen once. The TCR sequence derives from a man in his fifties or sixties who received an inactivated influenza vaccine. V gene TRBV5-1 combines with J gene TRBJ1-2; tentative D call: TRBD1 (5 bases). The sample in question was PBMCs from blood, obtained less than 30 months after vaccination. CDR3 DNA sequence: TGCGCCAGCAGCCTGGGGGGGAGCTATGGCTACACCTTC. It translates to CASSLGGSYGYTF.